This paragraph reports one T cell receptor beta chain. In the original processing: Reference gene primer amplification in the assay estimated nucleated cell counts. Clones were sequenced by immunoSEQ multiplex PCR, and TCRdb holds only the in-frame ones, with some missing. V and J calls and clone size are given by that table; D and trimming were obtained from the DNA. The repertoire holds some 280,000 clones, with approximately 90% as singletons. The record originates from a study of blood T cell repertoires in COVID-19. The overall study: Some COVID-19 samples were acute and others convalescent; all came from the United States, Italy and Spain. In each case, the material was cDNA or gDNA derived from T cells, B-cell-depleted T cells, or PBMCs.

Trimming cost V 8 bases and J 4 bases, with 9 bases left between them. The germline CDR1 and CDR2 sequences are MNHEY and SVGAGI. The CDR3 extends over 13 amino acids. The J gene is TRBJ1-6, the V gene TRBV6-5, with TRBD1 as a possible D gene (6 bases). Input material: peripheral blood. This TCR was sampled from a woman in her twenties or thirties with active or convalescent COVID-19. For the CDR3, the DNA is TGTGCCAGCGCAGGACAGTATAATTCACCCCTCCACTTT. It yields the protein CASAGQYNSPLHF.